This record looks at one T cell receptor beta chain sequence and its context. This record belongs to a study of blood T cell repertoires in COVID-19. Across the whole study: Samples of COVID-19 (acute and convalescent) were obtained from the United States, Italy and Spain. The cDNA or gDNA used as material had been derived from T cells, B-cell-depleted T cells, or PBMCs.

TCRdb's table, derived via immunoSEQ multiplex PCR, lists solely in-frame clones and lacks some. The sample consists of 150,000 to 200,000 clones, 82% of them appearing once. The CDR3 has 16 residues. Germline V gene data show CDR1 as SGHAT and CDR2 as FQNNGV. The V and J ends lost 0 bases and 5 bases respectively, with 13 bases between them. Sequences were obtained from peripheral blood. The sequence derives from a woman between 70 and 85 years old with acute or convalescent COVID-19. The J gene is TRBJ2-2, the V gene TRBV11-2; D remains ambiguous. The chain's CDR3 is CASSLDLEVGTGELFF. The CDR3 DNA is TGTGCCAGCAGCTTAGATCTAGAAGTTGGTACCGGGGAGCTGTTTTTT.